The 11 T cell receptor beta chains reported below all come from one sample, sequenced in a study of response to subunit inactivated influenza vaccine. TCRdb processed the RT-PCR reads anew with MiXCR; each CDR3 protein has one entry. This sample has around 530,000 distinct CDR3 sequences; 10% to 15% occur once, and the top ten carry approximately 10%. Source: PBMCs from blood, taken on the day of vaccination. These receptor sequences come from a man over 45 who received an inactivated influenza vaccine.

This clonotype was detected a few times. V and J are TRBV10-3 and TRBJ2-3; 7 bases map to TRBD1. This CDR3 comprises 14 residues. The V gene's germline CDR1 is ENHRY and CDR2 SYGVKD. The V and J ends lost 6 bases and 4 bases, in that order; junction bases with no gene match: 7. CDR3 in DNA: TGTGCCATCAGCTGGACAGGTCCTGCAGATACGCAGTATTTT. Its translation is CAISWTGPADTQYF.

Many counts were recorded for this clonotype. This chain links TRBV5-1 with TRBJ2-5; 8 nucleotides line up with TRBD1. The germline V gene encodes CDR1 SGHRS and CDR2 YFSETQ. Unmatched junction bases numbered 6, after V lost 4 bases and J lost 1 base. CDR3 length equals 15 residues. The CDR3 coding sequence is TGCGCCAGCAGCGCTGGGACAGGCTTCCAAGAGACCCAGTACTTC. Protein sequence: CASSAGTGFQETQYF.

This clonotype has a handful of counts. The J gene is TRBJ1-2, the V gene TRBV20-1, with D perhaps matching TRBD1 (5 bases). The CDR3 consists of 14 residues. Trimming stripped 0 bases from V and 2 bases from J, with 10 bases between. From germline, CDR1 is DFQATT and CDR2 SNEGSKA (reference sequence). The CDR3 DNA sequence: TGCAGTGCTAGAGAGTTCCGGGACAACTATGGCTACACCTTC. This codes for CSAREFRDNYGYTF.

The chain joins TRBV4-3 to TRBJ2-1; 10 bases are shared with TRBD2. Germline V lookup: CDR1 LGHNA, CDR2 YSLEER. This CDR3 region has 16 residues. V was clipped by 1 base and J by 6 bases; unmatched bases: 6. The CDR3 reads CASSQALAGASNEQFF. Written as DNA, the CDR3 is TGCGCCAGCAGCCAAGCTCTAGCGGGGGCTTCCAATGAGCAGTTCTTC.

This chain links TRBV28 with TRBJ2-5, with TRBD1 matching over 7 bases. Germline V gene lookup returns CDR1 MDHEN and CDR2 SYDVKM. Unmatched junction bases numbered 18, after V lost 5 bases and J lost 3 bases. The CDR3 sequence is 18 residues long. Here the CDR3 DNA reads TGTGCCAGCAGTCCGGACCGACAGGGCAAGGTTCGAAAAGAGACCCAGTACTTC. Protein product: CASSPDRQGKVRKETQYF.

The V call is TRBV7-2, the J call TRBJ2-1; TRBD1 agrees at 7 bases. The J segment lost 2 bases and the V segment lost 1 base, leaving 2 bases of the junction unmatched. The V gene's germline CDR1 is SGHTA and CDR2 FQGNSA. CDR3 size: 15 residues. The CDR3 spells CASSLEGQTYNEQFF. The DNA of the CDR3 is TGTGCCAGCAGCTTAGAGGGACAGACCTACAATGAGCAGTTCTTC.

Ten or more counts support this clonotype. The V and J genes are TRBV7-9 and TRBJ2-7, with no clear D. This CDR3 has 12 amino acids. The V end was cut by 7 bases, the J end by 7 bases, with 14 bases between. Per the germline V gene, CDR1 is SEHNR and CDR2 is FQNEAQ (reference sequence). The CDR3: CASNRAGREQYF. CDR3 bases: TGTGCCAGCAACCGGGCTGGCCGGGAGCAGTACTTC.

The V call is TRBV6-2 or TRBV6-3, the J call TRBJ2-3; D is possibly TRBD2 (6 bases). This CDR3 comprises 13 residues. The V end lost 7 bases, the J end lost 4 bases, and 12 bases lay between the germline ends. Per germline, CDR1 MNHEY and CDR2 SVGEGT. CDR3 DNA sequence: TGTGCCAGCAAGACTAGTTTTCCAGATACGCAGTATTTT. It codes for CASKTSFPDTQYF.

This clonotype has a count of ten or more. The chain recombines TRBV2 with TRBJ2-1; unclear D gene. V was shortened by 6 bases and J by 1 base, with 7 bases between the two germline ends. Germline V gives CDR1 SNHLY, CDR2 FYNNEI. There are 13 residues in the CDR3. CDR3 loop: CASRQQSYNEQFF. The DNA of the CDR3 is TGTGCCAGCAGACAACAGTCCTACAATGAGCAGTTCTTC.

This clonotype appeared a few times. V gene TRBV19 combines with J gene TRBJ1-5; the D is unclear. Germline assignment: CDR1 LNHDA and CDR2 SQIVND (reference sequence). V was shortened by 3 bases and J by 3 bases, with 9 bases between the two germline ends. This CDR3 is 14 amino acids long. The CDR3 here is CASSMISANQPQHF. In nucleotides, the CDR3 is TGTGCCAGTAGTATGATTTCCGCCAATCAGCCCCAGCATTTT.

This clonotype was counted only a few times. The V and J genes are TRBV12-3 or TRBV12-4 and TRBJ2-7; D unresolved. This CDR3 has 12 residues. The ends were cut back, 5 bases at V and 2 bases at J, with 7 bases in the middle. This CDR3 reads CASSPYAYEQYF. CDR3 sequence (DNA): TGTGCCAGCAGTCCTTACGCCTACGAGCAGTACTTC.